Listed below are T cell receptor beta chains from one sample, sequenced in a study of T cell repertoires in cytomegalovirus infection. MiXCR was run by TCRdb on the reads, yielding one entry per CDR3 protein. The table shows around 130,000 distinct CDR3 sequences, with 7.5% to 9% occurring only once. Sequenced material: PBMCs. The receptors stem from a human donor in good health (CMV status not recorded). Some clones in this sample may be carry-over from other donors' samples. Both conserved end residues are part of each CDR3. Each record gives: CDR3 protein, V gene, J gene.

CASSLVRTGGYGYTF	TRBV28	TRBJ1-2
CASSYPRDTQYF	TRBV6-2/TRBV6-3	TRBJ2-3
CASSVRGSTEAFF	TRBV12-3/TRBV12-4	TRBJ1-1
CASSFRHNSYEQYF	TRBV28	TRBJ2-7
CASSYMGLRYF	TRBV6-5	TRBJ2-5
CASSLGQHSNQPQHF	TRBV7-2	TRBJ1-5
CASSPMGTEAFF	TRBV3-1	TRBJ1-1
CSVGDRGNTEAFF	TRBV29-1	TRBJ1-1
CASSLQGAPTYEQYF	TRBV5-4	TRBJ2-7
CASSPMSATDTQYF	TRBV7-6	TRBJ2-3
CATSRAAGIIQYF	TRBV15	TRBJ2-4
CASSKGQGLYNEQFF	TRBV19	TRBJ2-1
CASSIGGQETQYF	TRBV19	TRBJ2-5
CASSDSGAGVNEQFF	TRBV19	TRBJ2-1
CASRWEGSSPLHF	TRBV19	TRBJ1-6
CASSLFTGRETQYF	TRBV5-1	TRBJ2-5
CASSLAPAGANTGELFF	TRBV12-3/TRBV12-4	TRBJ2-2
CASSRQGRNTGELFF	TRBV12-3/TRBV12-4	TRBJ2-2
CASSEQTGGLDTQYF	TRBV6-4	TRBJ2-3
CASSQEVSNQPQHF	TRBV23-1	TRBJ1-5
CASSEGARAEKLFF	TRBV2	TRBJ1-4